This T cell receptor (beta chain) derives from a study of shared T cell receptors in the human thymus (dated by TCRdb to about 2021). Notes on the research overall: The study examined how the human thymus generates shared, self-reactive T-cell receptor alpha chains.

As regards this clone: Its antigen remains undetermined. No base quality values were provided; no much bigger clone lies one nucleotide off.

Receptor libraries were prepared by the immunoSEQ multiplex PCR assay. TCRdb limited this immuneACCESS table to in-frame rearrangements with V and J called. A share of clones is missing; checked studies link under half to unresolved V genes, and the rest is unexplained. The sample table lists hundreds of thousands of clones, around 87% of them with a count of one. The top ten clones comprise 0.0094% of the sample. Trimming removed 4 bases from V and 4 bases from J; the gene matches leave 7 bases unexplained. The CDR3 runs 16 residues from the cysteine to the phenylalanine. The retained sequence is limited to the CDR3, 48 bases, with the frame set at the first base. The germline V gene sets CDR1 to SGHDT and CDR2 to YYEEEE. The same sample was also used in a study of human thymus T cells. As the second paper documents: Immunologically healthy infants undergoing open corrective cardiac surgery for congenital heart defects in Finland were used as donors. The thymus tissue came from surgical resects taken out during corrective cardiac surgery. Biased V and J gene segment usage appeared to be present in both thymic and peripheral blood repertoires. According to the related research, thymic TCR repertoires were highly overlapping among unrelated individuals. The study described the TCR alpha and beta repertoires in under ten infant thymus samples and a few matching peripheral blood samples. Donor ages ranging from roughly 6 to 244 days were recorded, and several male and two female infants were included in the cohort. Thymocytes were mechanically released from the tissue and were stored as pellets of roughly 9-30 million cells at -70 degrees C. Genomic DNA was extracted from frozen cell pellets with a QIAsymphony instrument. Using the immunoSEQ multiplex PCR assay, the TCRB and TCRAD loci were amplified from a standardized quantity of quality-controlled genomic DNA. The amplicons spanned the V(D)J region and were long enough to cover the CDR3 and allow V and J genes to be identified. The commercial immunoSEQ service was used to sequence amplicons on an Illumina platform. Primer bias and sequencing errors were corrected as previously described, and TCRAD and TCRB were defined on the basis of the IMGT database. The repertoires were analysed using immunoSEQ Analyzer 3.0 and VDJTools for basic statistics, V/J segment usage, diversity estimates, rarefaction and pairwise overlap. Diversity was estimated with Chao1, ChaoE, Efron-Thisted, Shannon and inverse Simpson indices, and also on datasets down-sampled to the smallest sample. For repertoire overlap, CDR3 nucleotide sequence, V gene and J gene had to match strictly, and clustering was done by Jaccard-based multidimensional scaling. On average, thymus samples yielded some 810,000 unique TCRB clonotypes, whereas blood samples yielded some 80,000.

Sequences were obtained from thymocytes. The receptor's source is a boy younger than two with a congenital heart defect. Donor details come from another sample of the same person, matched by shared clones. The V gene is TRBV5-6 and the J gene is TRBJ2-3; a stretch of 12 junction bases matches TRBD2. The CDR3 reads as follows: CASSASGGARADTQYF. In nucleotide form, the sequence is TGTGCCAGCAGCGCTAGCGGGGGGGCTAGGGCAGATACGCAGTATTTT.